This TCR beta chain originates from a study of blood T cell repertoires in COVID-19. This CDR3 has 16 amino acids. In germline, CDR1 is SGDLS, CDR2 YYNGEE. V was shortened by 0 bases and J by 3 bases, with 14 bases between the two germline ends. Profiling relied on immunoSEQ multiplex PCR, and the TCRdb table lists in-frame clones only, not all of them. The repertoire holds around 130,000 clones, with about 85% as singletons. The genes are TRBV9 and TRBJ2-3, with D tentatively TRBD2 (6 bases). The specimen was peripheral blood. The clonotype originates from a human donor in a cohort sampled during active COVID-19. The CDR3 DNA is TGTGCCAGCAGCGTAGAGGCTAGCGCCTTAACAGATACGCAGTATTTT. Translation: CASSVEASALTDTQYF.